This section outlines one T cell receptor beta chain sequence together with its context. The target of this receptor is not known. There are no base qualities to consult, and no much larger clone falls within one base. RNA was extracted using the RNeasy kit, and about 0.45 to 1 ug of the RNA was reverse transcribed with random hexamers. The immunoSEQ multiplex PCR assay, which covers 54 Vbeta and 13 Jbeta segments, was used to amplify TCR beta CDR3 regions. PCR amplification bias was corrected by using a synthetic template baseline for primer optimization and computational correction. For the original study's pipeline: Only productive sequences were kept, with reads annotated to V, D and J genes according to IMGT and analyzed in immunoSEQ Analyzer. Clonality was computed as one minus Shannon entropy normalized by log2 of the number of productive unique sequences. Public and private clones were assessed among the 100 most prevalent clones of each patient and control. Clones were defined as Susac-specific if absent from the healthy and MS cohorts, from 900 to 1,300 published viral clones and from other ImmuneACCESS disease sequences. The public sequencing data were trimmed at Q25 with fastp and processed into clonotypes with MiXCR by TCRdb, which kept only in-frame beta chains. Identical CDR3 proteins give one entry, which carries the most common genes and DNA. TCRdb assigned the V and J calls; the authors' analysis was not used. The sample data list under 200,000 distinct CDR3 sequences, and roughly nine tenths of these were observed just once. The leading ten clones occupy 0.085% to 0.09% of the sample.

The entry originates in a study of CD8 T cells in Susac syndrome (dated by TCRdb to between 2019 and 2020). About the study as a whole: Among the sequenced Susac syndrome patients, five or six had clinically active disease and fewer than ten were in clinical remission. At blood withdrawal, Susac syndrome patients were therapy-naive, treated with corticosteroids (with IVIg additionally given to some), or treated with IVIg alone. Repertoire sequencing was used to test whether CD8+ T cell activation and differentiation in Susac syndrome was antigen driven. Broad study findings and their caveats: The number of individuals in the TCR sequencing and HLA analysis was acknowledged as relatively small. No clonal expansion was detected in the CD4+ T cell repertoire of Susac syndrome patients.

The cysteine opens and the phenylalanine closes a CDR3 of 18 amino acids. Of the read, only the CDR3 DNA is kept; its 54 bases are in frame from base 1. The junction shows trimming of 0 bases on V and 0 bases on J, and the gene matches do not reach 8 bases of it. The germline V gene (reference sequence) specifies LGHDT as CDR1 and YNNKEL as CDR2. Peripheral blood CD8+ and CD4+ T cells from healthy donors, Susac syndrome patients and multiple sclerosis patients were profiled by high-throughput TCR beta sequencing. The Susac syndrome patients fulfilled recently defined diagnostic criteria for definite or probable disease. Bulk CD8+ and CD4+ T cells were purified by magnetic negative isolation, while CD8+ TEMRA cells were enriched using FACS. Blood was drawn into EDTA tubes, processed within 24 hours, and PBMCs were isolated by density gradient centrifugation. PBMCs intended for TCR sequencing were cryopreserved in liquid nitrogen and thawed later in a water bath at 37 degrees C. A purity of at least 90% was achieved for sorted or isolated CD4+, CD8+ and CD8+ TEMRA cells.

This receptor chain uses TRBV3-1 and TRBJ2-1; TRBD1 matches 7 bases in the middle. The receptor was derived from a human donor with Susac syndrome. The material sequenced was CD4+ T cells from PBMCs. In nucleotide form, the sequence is TGTGCCAGCAGCCAAGAGGGAGCGGCAGGGGGCTCCTACAATGAGCAGTTCTTC. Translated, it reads CASSQEGAAGGSYNEQFF.